Listed below are T cell receptor beta chains from one sample, sequenced in a study of T cells after yellow fever vaccination. MiXCR was run by TCRdb on the 5' RACE reads, yielding one entry per CDR3 protein. Among tens of thousands of distinct CDR3 sequences, about 6.5% were seen once, and the ten largest hold roughly 35%. The source material was CD8+ T cells sorted from PBMCs, sampled roughly 46 days after the first yellow fever vaccination. The source of these receptors is a man younger than 30 who received the YFV17D yellow fever vaccine. Both conserved end residues are part of each CDR3. The D gene is left open where the match is weak. Clone size is stated in some rows and not others, as once, few, many or a class when expanded.

v_gene	d_gene	j_gene	abundance	CDR3nt	CDR3aa
TRBV7-2	NA	TRBJ2-3	many	TGTGCCAGCAGCTTTATAGGGGGGGCGAGATTCACAGATACGCAGTATTTT	CASSFIGGARFTDTQYF
TRBV27	NA	TRBJ1-1	NA	TGTGCCAGCAGTTCGTCGAACACTGAAGCTTTCTTT	CASSSSNTEAFF
TRBV10-2	NA	TRBJ1-1	many	TGCGCCAGCAGTGACCTATTAGGCCTTGGAGCTTTCTTT	CASSDLLGLGAFF
TRBV7-8	NA	TRBJ2-3	many	TGTGCCAGCAGCTTAGCAGGGACGGAGAGGCCTCAGTATTTT	CASSLAGTERPQYF
TRBV4-1	NA	TRBJ2-7	many	TGCGCCAGCAGCCAAGAAATCACTGCCGGACACGATGCCTCCGAGCAGTACTTC	CASSQEITAGHDASEQYF
TRBV27	TRBD1	TRBJ1-6	many	TGTGCCAGCAGCTCCCCGGGACAGGGGAGGAATTCACCCCTCCACTTT	CASSSPGQGRNSPLHF
TRBV5-6	NA	TRBJ1-1	many	TGTGCCAGCAGCTTGGGGGTCACTGAAGCTTTCTTT	CASSLGVTEAFF
TRBV6-2/TRBV6-3	TRBD2	TRBJ2-1	many	TGTGCCAGCAGTTACGGACTAGAGAGGAATGAGCAGTTCTTC	CASSYGLERNEQFF
TRBV6-4	TRBD1	TRBJ2-7	many	TGTGCCAGCAGTCCCGGGACAGGATCTTACGAGCAGTACTTC	CASSPGTGSYEQYF
TRBV14	NA	TRBJ2-7	medium-sized	TGTGCCAGCAGCCAACTAGGTTACTACGAGCAGTACTTC	CASSQLGYYEQYF
TRBV7-9	NA	TRBJ1-1	many	TGTGCCAGCAGCTTAGAGGCTCGGGATTTT	CASSLEARDF
TRBV3-1	TRBD2	TRBJ2-1	NA	TGTGCCAGCAGCCCGGAGACTAGCGGGGCACCCTACAATGAGCAGTTCTTC	CASSPETSGAPYNEQFF
TRBV5-4	NA	TRBJ2-3	NA	TGTGCCAGCAGGTACCCGGGGTTAGGGAAAGATACGCAGTATTTT	CASRYPGLGKDTQYF
TRBV4-2	NA	TRBJ1-2	NA	TGTGCCAGCAGCCAAGAATTGGGTAGCAGGGCCTATGGCTACACCTTC	CASSQELGSRAYGYTF
TRBV12-3/TRBV12-4	NA	TRBJ2-2	many	TGTGCCAGCAGTCCCTGGGACACCGACACCGGGGAGCTGTTTTTT	CASSPWDTDTGELFF
TRBV9	NA	TRBJ2-2	many	TGTGCCAGCAGTTCCGGTCTTTCCGGGGTTCTGAACACCGGGGAGCTGTTTTTT	CASSSGLSGVLNTGELFF
TRBV20-1	NA	TRBJ1-6	few	TGCAGTGCTGCGAGGGGATCTCCGTCACCCCTCCACTTT	CSAARGSPSPLHF
TRBV12-3/TRBV12-4	TRBD1	TRBJ1-2	many	TGTGCCAGCAGTCGTGAGGGGGCTTATGGCTACACCTTC	CASSREGAYGYTF
TRBV6-5	TRBD1	TRBJ2-5	many	TGTGCCAGCAGTACACGGACAGGGTGGGAGACCCAGTACTTC	CASSTRTGWETQYF
TRBV4-2	NA	TRBJ2-7	NA	TGTGCCAGCAGCCAAGAAGGCCATGGGAACTACGAGCAGTACTTC	CASSQEGHGNYEQYF
TRBV12-3/TRBV12-4	NA	TRBJ1-5	NA	TGTGCCAGCAGTCGCGAGGGCAGCAATCAGCCCCAGCATTTT	CASSREGSNQPQHF
TRBV6-2/TRBV6-3	TRBD1	TRBJ1-1	many	TGTGCCAGCAGGTTTTACAGGGGATCTGAAGCTTTCTTT	CASRFYRGSEAFF